A single sample gave rise to the 6 T cell receptor beta chains below, sequenced in a study of T cell responses to AZD1222 COVID-19 vaccine. Generated by immunoSEQ multiplex PCR, the TCRdb table keeps only in-frame clones and is missing some. Here the sample spans tens of thousands of clones, approximately 83% being singletons. The input for sequencing was peripheral blood, taken on day 0 of AZD1222 vaccination. The receptor set was obtained from an adult in good health.

The CDR3 DNA is TGTGCCAGCAGCTTAGAGGACAGGGGAGAGCAGTTCTTC. Translated: CASSLEDRGEQFF. The rearrangement joins TRBV11-3 to TRBJ2-1; TRBD1 aligns across 9 bases. Trimming removed 0 bases from V and 10 bases from J; junction bases left unmatched: 1. The CDR3 is 13 residues long. Germline V gene sequence: CDR1 SGHNT, CDR2 YENEEA.

The V gene is TRBV6-2 or TRBV6-3, the J gene TRBJ1-5; weak D call: TRBD1 (5 bases). Trimming took 2 bases from V and 1 from J, leaving 9 bases between them. The germline V gene has CDR1 MNHEY and CDR2 SVGEGT. This CDR3 region has 15 residues. The CDR3 loop is CASSYMGGSNQPQHF. The CDR3 coding sequence is TGTGCCAGCAGTTACATGGGGGGGAGCAATCAGCCCCAGCATTTT.

The chain couples TRBV6-5 to TRBJ1-4, with no clear D. The CDR3 loop spans 14 amino acids. V was clipped by 8 bases and J by 4 bases, with 14 bases between them. Germline-derived CDR1 and CDR2 are MNHEY and SVGAGI. CDR3 nucleotides: TGTGCCAGCGCAGAACCCGGGATTAATGAAAAACTGTTTTTT. Its protein product is CASAEPGINEKLFF.

CDR3 residues: CASSRQGPQSTDTQYF. CDR3 nucleotides: TGTGCCAGTAGCAGACAGGGGCCCCAAAGCACAGATACGCAGTATTTT. This rearrangement joins TRBV19 to TRBJ2-3; 8 bases align to TRBD1. CDR1 LNHDA and CDR2 SQIVND come from the germline V gene (reference sequence). The CDR3 runs 16 residues. Unmatched junction bases numbered 8, after V lost 6 bases and J lost 0 bases.

There are many counts of this clone. The chain uses TRBV4-3 and TRBJ1-1, with 7 bases fitting TRBD1. Germline CDR1 is LGHNA and CDR2 is YSLEER. The V and J ends lost 4 bases and 4 bases, in that order; junction bases with no gene match: 3. The CDR3 contains 13 residues. CDR3 DNA: TGCGCCAGCAGCCTCGACAGGGCCACTGAAGCTTTCTTT. Protein: CASSLDRATEAFF.

The V and J genes are TRBV10-3 and TRBJ2-2; D is perhaps TRBD2 (5 bases). Germline V gene sequence: CDR1 ENHRY, CDR2 SYGVKD. Trimming removed 10 bases at V and 0 bases at J, with 9 bases between. The length of the CDR3 is 13 residues. The CDR3 is CATRLPNTGELFF. CDR3 DNA: TGTGCCACCCGACTACCGAACACCGGGGAGCTGTTTTTT.